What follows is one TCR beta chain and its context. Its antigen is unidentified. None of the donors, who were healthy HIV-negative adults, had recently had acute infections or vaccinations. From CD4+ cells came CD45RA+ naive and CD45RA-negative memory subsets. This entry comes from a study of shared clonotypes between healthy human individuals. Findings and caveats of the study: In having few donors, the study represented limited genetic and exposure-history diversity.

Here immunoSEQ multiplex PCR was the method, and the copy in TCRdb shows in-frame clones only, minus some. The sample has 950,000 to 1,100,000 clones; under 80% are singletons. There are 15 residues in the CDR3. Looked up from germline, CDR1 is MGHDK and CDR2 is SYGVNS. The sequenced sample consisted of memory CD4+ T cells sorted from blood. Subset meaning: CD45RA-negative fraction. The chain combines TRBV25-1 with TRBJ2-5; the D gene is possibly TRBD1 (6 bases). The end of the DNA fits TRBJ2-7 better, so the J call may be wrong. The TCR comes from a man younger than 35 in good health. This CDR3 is CASSDDRTASYEQYF. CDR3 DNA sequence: TGTGCCAGCAGTGACGACCGGACAGCCTCCTACGAGCAGTACTTC.